This T cell receptor beta chain is from a study of T cells after yellow fever vaccination. In this sample, this clonotype turned up many times. MiXCR, applied by TCRdb to the 5' RACE reads, yields one record per CDR3 protein. The table includes about 260,000 distinct CDR3 sequences, over 3% detected once. V gave up 5 bases and J gave up 4 bases, with 8 bases separating them. The CDR3 consists of 13 residues. Germline lookup yields CDR1 SGHNT and CDR2 YENEEA. This sequence was found in a man aged 18 to 30 who received the YFV17D yellow fever vaccine. The material was PBMCs, obtained 15 days after the yellow fever booster vaccination. The chain has TRBV11-3 and TRBJ2-2; no reliable D call. The CDR3 loop is CASSPESTGELFF. CDR3 in DNA: TGTGCCAGCAGCCCCGAGAGCACCGGGGAGCTGTTTTTT.